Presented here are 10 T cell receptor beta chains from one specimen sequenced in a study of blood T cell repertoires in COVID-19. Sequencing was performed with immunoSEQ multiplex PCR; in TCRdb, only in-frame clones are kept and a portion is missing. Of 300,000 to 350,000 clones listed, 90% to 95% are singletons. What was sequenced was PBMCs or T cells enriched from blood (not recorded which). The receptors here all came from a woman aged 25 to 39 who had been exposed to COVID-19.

The DNA for the CDR3 is TGTGCCAGCAGCCAAGAACCAACGAAGGGACTAGCGGCGGCGAGGGAGACCCAGTACTTC. Amino acids: CASSQEPTKGLAAARETQYF. This rearrangement joins TRBV4-2 to TRBJ2-5; 11 bases fit TRBD2. The CDR3 totals 20 residues. Looked up from germline, CDR1 is LGHNA and CDR2 is YNFKEQ. The V and J ends lost 0 bases and 5 bases, in that order; junction bases with no gene match: 17.

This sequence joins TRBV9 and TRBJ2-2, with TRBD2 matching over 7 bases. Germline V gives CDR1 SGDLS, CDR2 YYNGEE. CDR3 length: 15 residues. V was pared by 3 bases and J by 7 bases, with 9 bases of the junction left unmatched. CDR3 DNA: TGTGCCAGCAGCGCCTTTGAACGGGGGGTCGGGGAGCTGTTTTTT. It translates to CASSAFERGVGELFF.

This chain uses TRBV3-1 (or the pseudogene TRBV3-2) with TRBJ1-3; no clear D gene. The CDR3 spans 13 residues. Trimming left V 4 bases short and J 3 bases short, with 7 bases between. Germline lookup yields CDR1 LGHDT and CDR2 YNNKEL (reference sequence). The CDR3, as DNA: TGTGCCAGCAGCCCCACAAGTGGAAACACCATATATTTT. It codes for CASSPTSGNTIYF.

CDR3 nucleotide sequence: TGTGCCAGCGGGCGACTCGACAGGGGCGGGAGGTACTTC. Translated: CASGRLDRGGRYF. The V call is TRBV6-5, the J call TRBJ2-7; TRBD1 might be the D (8 bases). The CDR3 loop spans 13 amino acids. Trimming left V 8 bases short and J 12 bases short, with 23 bases between. CDR1 is MNHEY, CDR2 SVGAGI, per germline.

The CDR3 region is CASSLGGPRGSDQPQHF. CDR3 nucleotide sequence: TGCGCCAGCAGCTTGGGGGGGCCCAGGGGGTCGGACCAGCCCCAGCATTTT. The V and J genes are TRBV5-1 and TRBJ1-5, with 7 bases matching TRBD1. The germline CDR1 and CDR2 sequences are SGHRS and YFSETQ. V lost 0 bases and J lost 7; bases outside the gene matches: 13. The CDR3 is 17 residues long.

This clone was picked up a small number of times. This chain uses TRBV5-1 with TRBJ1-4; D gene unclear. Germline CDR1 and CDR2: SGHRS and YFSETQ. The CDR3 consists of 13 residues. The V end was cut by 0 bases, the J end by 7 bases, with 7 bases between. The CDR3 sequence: CASSLERGEKLFF. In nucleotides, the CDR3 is TGCGCCAGCAGCTTGGAAAGAGGTGAAAAACTGTTTTTT.

Here the CDR3 reads CASSARVNQPQHF. The CDR3 coding sequence is TGTGCCAGCAGCGCACGCGTCAATCAGCCCCAGCATTTT. The chain links TRBV9 to TRBJ1-5; D is uncertain. The V gene lost 3 bases and the J gene lost 3 bases, with 7 bases spanning the gap. This CDR3 has 13 amino acids. Looked up from germline, CDR1 is SGDLS and CDR2 is YYNGEE.

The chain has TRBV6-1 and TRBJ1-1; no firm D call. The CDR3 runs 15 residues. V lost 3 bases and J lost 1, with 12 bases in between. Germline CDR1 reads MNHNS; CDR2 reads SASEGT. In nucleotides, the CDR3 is TGTGCCAGCAGTGAGGAGGCGGGGTGGAACACTGAAGCTTTCTTT. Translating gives CASSEEAGWNTEAFF.

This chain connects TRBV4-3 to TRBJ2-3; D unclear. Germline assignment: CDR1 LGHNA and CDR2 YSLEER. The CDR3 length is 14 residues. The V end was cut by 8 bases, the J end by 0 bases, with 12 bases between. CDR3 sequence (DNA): TGCGCCAGCGCCTCCGAGTATAGCACAGATACGCAGTATTTT. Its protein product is CASASEYSTDTQYF.

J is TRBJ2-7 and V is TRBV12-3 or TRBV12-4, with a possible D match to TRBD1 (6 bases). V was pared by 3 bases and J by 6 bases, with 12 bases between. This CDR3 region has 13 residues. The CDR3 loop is CASSLRQGSEQYF. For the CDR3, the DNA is TGTGCCAGCAGTTTGAGGCAGGGGTCCGAGCAGTACTTC.